The text below deals with one T cell receptor beta chain. There is no known antigen for this receptor. No much larger clonotype is one base removed from it; base qualities were not supplied. The CDR3 regions of human TCRbeta chains were analyzed by immunosequencing. On the authors' methods: TCRs in the repertoires were compared against a reference library of SARS-CoV-2-specific TCRs that had been generated with the MIRA antigen-specificity platform. Breadth was defined as the fraction of unique TCRs that were SARS-CoV-2-associated, and depth was defined as the fraction of total T cells that were SARS-CoV-2-associated. Using the MIRA data, each spike-specific TCR was assigned both to the spike region to which the TCR was reactive and to a CD4 or CD8 class. Log10-transformed breadth and depth values were compared by one-way ANOVA with Sidak's multiple comparisons tests. Held by TCRdb, this immuneACCESS table contains in-frame sequences only and omits some clones. Under half of the omission traces to an unresolved V gene where checked; the cause of the rest is unknown. That table furnishes V, J and clone size, whereas the DNA furnished D and trimming. The sample includes roughly 130,000 clones, with 75% to 95% observed a single time. Over 2.5% of the sample comes from the top ten.

The data belong to a study of T cell responses to AZD1222 COVID-19 vaccine (dated by TCRdb to about 2021). About the full investigation: AZD1222 recipients whose second dose came at about 4 weeks and those whose second dose came at about 12 weeks were combined into one group, since spike-specific TCR depth and breadth did not differ between the two schedules. TCR sequencing was performed for approximately 240 trial participants, of whom around 200 were given two doses of AZD1222 and roughly 25 were given two doses of MenACWY control vaccine. Trial participants were enrolled by age into 18-55, 56-69 and 70-plus year subgroups, with about 150, 27 and 61 TCR-sequenced participants respectively. What the study reported, not specific to this receptor: Reportedly, close to half of the unique spike-specific TCRs recognized epitopes lying outside the regions that are mutated in the B.1.351 and B.1.1.7 variants. Participants were mostly white British and included more females than males, and it was suggested by the authors that clonal diversity may have been underestimated. Conclusions about previously exposed vaccinees are limited, since just five or six AZD1222 recipients were seropositive for SARS-CoV-2 at baseline. Because no day 14 peak-response samples were available, repertoires were characterized only after the peak T cell response. In the small 56-69-year group, the increase in depth fell short of significance, most likely because of low power. After two AZD1222 doses, both the breadth and the depth of spike-specific TCRs were significantly higher than at day 0 and than in MenACWY recipients. The vaccine-associated CD4 TCRs covered the entire spike protein, and the dominant responses fell in regions 160-218 and 743-854.

This sample's time point label indicates: baseline before first vaccination. Vaccinee samples were obtained from the UK trials COV001 and COV002, which included a single-blind randomized controlled phase 2/3 trial of AZD1222 (ChAdOx1 nCoV-19) in healthy adults. Trial participant PBMC samples were collected at day 0 and day 28 after the second dose for TCRbeta chain sequencing. The origin of this receptor is an adult in good health. This specimen consisted of peripheral blood, obtained on day 0 of AZD1222 vaccination.

The DNA sequence follows: TGCAGCGTTCGACTAGCGGAGCCCTACGAGCAGTACTTC. Its translation reads: CSVRLAEPYEQYF. The rearrangement joined TRBV29-1 to TRBJ2-7; the junction holds 9 bases that match TRBD2. CDR1 and CDR2, per the germline V gene, are SQVTM and ANQGSEA. V and J are trimmed by 5 bases and 2 bases, and the gene matches miss 4 bases of the junction. Taken from cysteine to phenylalanine, the CDR3 has 13 residues. CDR3 DNA only is kept here, 39 bases in frame from base 1.